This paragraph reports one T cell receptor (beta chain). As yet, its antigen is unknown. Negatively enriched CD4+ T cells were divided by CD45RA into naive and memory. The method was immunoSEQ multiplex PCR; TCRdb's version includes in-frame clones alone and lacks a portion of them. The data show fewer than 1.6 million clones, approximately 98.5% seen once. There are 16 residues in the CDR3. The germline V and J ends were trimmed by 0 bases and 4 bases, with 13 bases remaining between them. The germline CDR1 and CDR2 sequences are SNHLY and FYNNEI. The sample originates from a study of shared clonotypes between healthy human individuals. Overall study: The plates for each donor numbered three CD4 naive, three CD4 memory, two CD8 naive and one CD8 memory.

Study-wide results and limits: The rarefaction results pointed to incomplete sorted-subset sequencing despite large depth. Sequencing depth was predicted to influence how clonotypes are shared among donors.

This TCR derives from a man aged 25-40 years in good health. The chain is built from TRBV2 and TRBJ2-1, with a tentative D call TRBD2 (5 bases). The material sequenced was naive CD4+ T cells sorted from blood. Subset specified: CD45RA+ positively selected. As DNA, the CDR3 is TGTGCCAGCAGTGAAGCGCGTATTAGCGATTACAATGAGCAGTTCTTC. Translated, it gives CASSEARISDYNEQFF.